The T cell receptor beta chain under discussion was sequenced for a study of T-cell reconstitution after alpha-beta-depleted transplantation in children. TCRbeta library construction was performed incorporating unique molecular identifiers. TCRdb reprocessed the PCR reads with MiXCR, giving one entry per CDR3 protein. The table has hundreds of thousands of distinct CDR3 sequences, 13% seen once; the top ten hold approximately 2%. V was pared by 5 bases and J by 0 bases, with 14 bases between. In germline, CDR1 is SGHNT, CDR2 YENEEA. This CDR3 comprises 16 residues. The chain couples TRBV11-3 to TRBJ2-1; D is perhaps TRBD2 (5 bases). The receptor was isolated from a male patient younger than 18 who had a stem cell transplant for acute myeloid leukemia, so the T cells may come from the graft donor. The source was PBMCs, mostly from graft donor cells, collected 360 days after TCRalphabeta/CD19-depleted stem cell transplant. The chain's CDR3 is CASSTSGASSYNEQFF. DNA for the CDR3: TGTGCCAGCAGCACGAGCGGAGCGAGCTCCTACAATGAGCAGTTCTTC.